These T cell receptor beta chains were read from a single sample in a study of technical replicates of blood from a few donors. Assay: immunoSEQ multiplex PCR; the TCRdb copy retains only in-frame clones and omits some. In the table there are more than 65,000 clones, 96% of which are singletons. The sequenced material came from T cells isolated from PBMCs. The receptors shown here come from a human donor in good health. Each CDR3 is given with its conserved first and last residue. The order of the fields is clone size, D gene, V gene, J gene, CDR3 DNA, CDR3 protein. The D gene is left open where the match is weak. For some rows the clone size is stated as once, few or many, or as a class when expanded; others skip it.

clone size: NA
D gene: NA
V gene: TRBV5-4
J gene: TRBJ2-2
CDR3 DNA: TGTGCCAGCAGCTTGGGAGCAACTCCCGGGGAGCTGTTTTTT
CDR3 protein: CASSLGATPGELFF

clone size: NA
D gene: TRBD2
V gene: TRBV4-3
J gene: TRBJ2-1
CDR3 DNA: TGCGCCAGCAGCCAAGATATGGGACTAGCGGGGTCATACAATGAGCAGTTCTTC
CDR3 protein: CASSQDMGLAGSYNEQFF

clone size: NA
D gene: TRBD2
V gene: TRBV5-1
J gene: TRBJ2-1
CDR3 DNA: TGCGCCAGCGACGCAGGTCTCGGGTTAGCGGGAAACTCCTACAATGAGCAGTTCTTC
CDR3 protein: CASDAGLGLAGNSYNEQFF

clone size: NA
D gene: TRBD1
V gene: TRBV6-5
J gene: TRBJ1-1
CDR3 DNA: TGTGCCAGCAGTTTCGGACAGGGCATTGGTACTGAAGCTTTCTTT
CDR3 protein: CASSFGQGIGTEAFF

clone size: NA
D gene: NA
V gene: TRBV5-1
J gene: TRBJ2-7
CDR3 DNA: TGCGCCAGCAGTTTCACAGGGAGCGAGCAGTACTTC
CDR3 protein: CASSFTGSEQYF

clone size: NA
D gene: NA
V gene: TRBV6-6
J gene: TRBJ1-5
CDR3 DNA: TGTGCCAGCCAGGTCCGAAGCAATCAGCCCCAGCATTTT
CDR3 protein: CASQVRSNQPQHF

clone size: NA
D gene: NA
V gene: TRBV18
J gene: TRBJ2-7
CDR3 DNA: TGTGCCAGCTCACCCGACGGAGACGAGCAGTACTTC
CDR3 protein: CASSPDGDEQYF

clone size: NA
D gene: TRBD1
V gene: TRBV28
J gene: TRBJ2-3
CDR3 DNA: TGTGCCAGCAGGGACGGACAGGCAGATACGCAGTATTTT
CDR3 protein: CASRDGQADTQYF

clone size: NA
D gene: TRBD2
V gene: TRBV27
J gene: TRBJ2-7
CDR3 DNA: TGTGCCAGCAGTTTAAGAGCGGGAGGATGGTACGAGCAGTACTTC
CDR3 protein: CASSLRAGGWYEQYF

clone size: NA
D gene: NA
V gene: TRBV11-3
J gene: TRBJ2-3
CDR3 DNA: TGTGCCAGCAGCTTAAGCGGAGATAGTACGCAGTATTTT
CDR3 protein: CASSLSGDSTQYF

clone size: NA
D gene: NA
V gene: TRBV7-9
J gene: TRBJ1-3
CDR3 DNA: TGTGCCAGCAGCTTAACAGGGAGAAACACCATATATTTT
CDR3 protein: CASSLTGRNTIYF

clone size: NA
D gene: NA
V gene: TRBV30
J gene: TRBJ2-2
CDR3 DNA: TGTGCCTGGACTCCTTTGGGGCAGGGGACCGGGGAGCTGTTTTTT
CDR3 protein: CAWTPLGQGTGELFF

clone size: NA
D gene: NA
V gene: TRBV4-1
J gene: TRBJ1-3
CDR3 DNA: TGCGCCAGCAGCCAACTAAGTTCTGGAAACACCATATATTTT
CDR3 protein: CASSQLSSGNTIYF

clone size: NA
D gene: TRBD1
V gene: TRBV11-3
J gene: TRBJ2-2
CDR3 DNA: TGTGCCAGCAGCTTCCGGGACAGGGACACCGGGGAGCTGTTTTTT
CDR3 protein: CASSFRDRDTGELFF

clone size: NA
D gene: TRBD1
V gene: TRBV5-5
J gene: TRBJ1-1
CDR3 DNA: TGTGCCAGCAGCTTGGAGAGACAGGGGCCATATTCTGAAGCTTTCTTT
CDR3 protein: CASSLERQGPYSEAFF

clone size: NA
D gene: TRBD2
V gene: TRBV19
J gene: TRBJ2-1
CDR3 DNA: TGTGCCAGTAGTCGGGAGGGGGTTAGCTCCTACAATGAGCAGTTCTTC
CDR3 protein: CASSREGVSSYNEQFF

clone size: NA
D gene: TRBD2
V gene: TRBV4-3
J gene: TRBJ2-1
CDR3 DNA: TGCGCCAGCAGCCAGTCTAGCGGGCTCCACAATGAGCAGTTCTTC
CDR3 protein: CASSQSSGLHNEQFF

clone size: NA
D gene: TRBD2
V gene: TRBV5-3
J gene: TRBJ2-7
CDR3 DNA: TGTGCCAGAAGCTTTCCGGGGGGAACATCGGATTACGAGCAGTACTTC
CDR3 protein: CARSFPGGTSDYEQYF

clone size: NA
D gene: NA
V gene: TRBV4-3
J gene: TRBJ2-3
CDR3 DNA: TGCGCCAGCAGCCTTTCCGACAGGAACACAGATACGCAGTATTTT
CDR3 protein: CASSLSDRNTDTQYF

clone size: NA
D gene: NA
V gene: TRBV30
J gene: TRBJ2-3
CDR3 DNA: TGTGCCTGGAGTAGGGGTAGCACAGATACGCAGTATTTT
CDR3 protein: CAWSRGSTDTQYF

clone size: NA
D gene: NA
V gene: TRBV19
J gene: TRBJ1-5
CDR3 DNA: TGTGCCAGTAGCACAGGGATCAATCAGCCCCAGCATTTT
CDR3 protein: CASSTGINQPQHF

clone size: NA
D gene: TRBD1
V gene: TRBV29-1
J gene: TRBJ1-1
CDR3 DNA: TGCAGCGCCACTTCACAGGGGGCGAACACTGAAGCTTTCTTT
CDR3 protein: CSATSQGANTEAFF

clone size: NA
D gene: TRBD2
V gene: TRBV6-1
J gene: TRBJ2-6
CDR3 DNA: TGTGCCAGCAGTGATGAGCCAGGACTAGCGGGGCTTGGGGCCAACGTCCTGACTTTC
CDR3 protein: CASSDEPGLAGLGANVLTF

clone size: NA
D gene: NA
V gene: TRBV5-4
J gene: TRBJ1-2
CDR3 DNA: TGTGCCAGCAGCATACAGGGAATCTATGGCTACACCTTC
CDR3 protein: CASSIQGIYGYTF

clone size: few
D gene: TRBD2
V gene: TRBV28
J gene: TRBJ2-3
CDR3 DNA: TGTGCCAGCAGTTCGCTAGCGGGAGGTGGATCAGATACGCAGTATTTT
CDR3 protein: CASSSLAGGGSDTQYF

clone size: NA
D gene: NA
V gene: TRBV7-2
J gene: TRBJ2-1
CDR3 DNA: TGTGCCAGCAGCCCGAGTCGGGGATTTCAAAAGCAGTTCTTC
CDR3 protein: CASSPSRGFQKQFF

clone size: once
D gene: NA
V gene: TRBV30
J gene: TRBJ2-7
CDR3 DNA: TGTGCCTGGAGTAATGCGGGGACCCACGAGCAGTACTTC
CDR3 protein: CAWSNAGTHEQYF

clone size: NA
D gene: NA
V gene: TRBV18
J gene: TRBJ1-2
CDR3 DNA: TGTGCCAGCTCACCGTTAGAGGGCTTACACTATGGCTACACCTTC
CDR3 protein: CASSPLEGLHYGYTF

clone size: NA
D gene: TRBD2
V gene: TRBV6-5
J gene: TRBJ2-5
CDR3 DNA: TGTGCCAGCAGTTACCTTTCAGCGGGGGGGGAGACCCAGTACTTC
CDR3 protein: CASSYLSAGGETQYF

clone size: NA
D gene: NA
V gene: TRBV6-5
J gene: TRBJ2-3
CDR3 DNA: TGTGCCAGCGGCTATTTTAGCTCCACAGATACGCAGTATTTT
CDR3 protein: CASGYFSSTDTQYF

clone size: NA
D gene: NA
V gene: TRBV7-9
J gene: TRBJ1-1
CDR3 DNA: TGTGCCAGCAGCTTAAACAGGGCTGAAGCTTTCTTT
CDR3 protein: CASSLNRAEAFF

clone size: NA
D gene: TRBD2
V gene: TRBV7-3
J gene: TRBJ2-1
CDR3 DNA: TGTGCCAGCAGCCTGTCCCCGGACGGGACTAGAAATCAGCACAATGAGCAGTTCTTC
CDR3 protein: CASSLSPDGTRNQHNEQFF